This is a list of T cell receptor beta chains from one sample in a study of metastatic and nonmetastatic thyroid tumors. TCRdb recomputed clones from the PCR reads via MiXCR. In the table there are some 21,000 clones, about a fifth of which are singletons. The specimen was blood. These TCRs come from a female donor with papillary thyroid cancer or a benign thyroid nodule (not recorded which). Some clones in this sample may be carry-over from other donors' samples. Both conserved end residues are part of each CDR3. D genes are given only for firm matches. The size field is filled for only some rows; it gives once, few, many or a size class.

abundance | len | j_gene | v_gene | d_gene | CDR3aa | CDR3nt
many | 17 | TRBJ2-1 | TRBV7-2 | TRBD2 | CASSSAFGLAPYDEQFF | TGTGCCAGCAGTTCAGCCTTTGGACTAGCTCCGTACGATGAGCAGTTCTTC
medium-sized | 13 | TRBJ1-5 | TRBV6-2/TRBV6-3 | - | CGSRGFGNQPQHF | TGTGGCTCCCGCGGGTTCGGGAATCAGCCCCAGCATTTT
many | 15 | TRBJ2-1 | TRBV7-9 | TRBD1 | CASSFRTGGIDEQFF | TGTGCCAGCAGCTTCAGGACAGGGGGCATCGATGAGCAGTTCTTC
many | 14 | TRBJ2-2 | TRBV20-1 | TRBD2 | CSARGLAGTGELFF | TGCAGTGCTAGGGGACTAGCGGGAACCGGGGAGCTGTTTTTT
few | 10 | TRBJ2-7 | TRBV6-5 | TRBD1 | CASSYGTGGF | TGTGCCAGCAGTTACGGGACAGGAGGCTTC
- | 14 | TRBJ1-1 | TRBV11-3 | - | CASSLDQGNTEAFF | TGTGCCAGCAGCTTAGATCAAGGGAACACTGAAGCTTTCTTT
- | 15 | TRBJ2-2 | TRBV11-1 | - | CASSLLQGKTGELFF | TGTGCCAGCAGCTTGTTACAGGGAAAAACCGGGGAGCTGTTTTTT
few | 15 | TRBJ2-7 | TRBV28 | - | CAISSRWLGSYKQYF | TGTGCCATCAGCTCCCGGTGGTTGGGCTCCTACAAGCAGTACTTC
many | 13 | TRBJ1-1 | TRBV25-1 | TRBD1 | CASSLTGPTEAFF | TGTGCCAGCAGTTTGACAGGGCCAACTGAAGCTTTCTTT
many | 14 | TRBJ2-2 | TRBV3-1 | - | CASSPRANTGELFF | TGTGCCAGCAGCCCCAGGGCGAACACCGGGGAGCTGTTTTTT
large | 16 | TRBJ1-5 | TRBV20-1 | - | CSASIPEIYSNQPQHF | TGCAGTGCTTCAATACCAGAGATTTATAGCAATCAGCCCCAGCATTTT
many | 13 | TRBJ2-5 | TRBV30 | - | CAWNQGLGETQYF | TGTGCCTGGAATCAGGGGTTGGGGGAGACCCAGTACTTC
many | 13 | TRBJ2-1 | TRBV7-3 | - | CASSLESDGEQFF | TGTGCCAGCAGCTTAGAGTCAGACGGCGAGCAGTTCTTC
many | 14 | TRBJ1-2 | TRBV9 | - | CASSVGREGYGYTF | TGTGCCAGCAGCGTAGGTAGGGAAGGCTATGGCTACACCTTC
few | 12 | TRBJ1-5 | TRBV19 | - | CASSYGNQPQHF | TGTGCCAGTAGTTATGGGAATCAGCCCCAGCATTTT
- | 15 | TRBJ2-3 | TRBV27 | - | CASSLSRHGSDTQYF | TGTGCCAGCAGTTTATCCAGACATGGGTCAGATACGCAGTATTTT
many | 12 | TRBJ2-5 | TRBV3-1 | - | CASSQAQETQYF | TGTGCCAGCAGCCAGGCGCAAGAGACCCAGTACTTC
many | 13 | TRBJ1-4 | TRBV28 | - | CASSVATGEKLFF | TGTGCCAGCAGTGTCGCGACTGGCGAAAAACTGTTTTTT
many | 16 | TRBJ2-1 | TRBV4-3 | - | CASSQVGQISYNEQFF | TGCGCCAGCAGCCAAGTTGGCCAGATCTCCTACAATGAGCAGTTCTTC
many | 17 | TRBJ2-1 | TRBV24-1 | - | CATSDPNQGSSYNEQFF | TGTGCCACCAGTGATCCCAACCAGGGGAGCTCCTACAATGAGCAGTTCTTC
- | 16 | TRBJ2-2 | TRBV4-3 | TRBD1 | CASILRGTAYTGELFF | TGCGCCAGCATCCTTAGAGGGACAGCCTACACCGGGGAGCTGTTTTTT
many | 14 | TRBJ2-3 | TRBV20-1 | TRBD2 | CSARGTSGADTQYF | TGCAGTGCTAGAGGGACTAGCGGAGCAGATACGCAGTATTTT
- | 13 | TRBJ1-4 | TRBV12-3/TRBV12-4 | - | CASSKGVDEKLFF | TGTGCCAGCAGTAAGGGTGTGGATGAAAAACTGTTTTTT
- | 13 | TRBJ2-5 | TRBV15 | - | CATGHGRFETQYF | TGTGCCACCGGGCATGGGAGGTTTGAGACCCAGTACTTC
many | 11 | TRBJ2-7 | TRBV11-2 | - | CASSLREEQYF | TGTGCCAGCAGCCTCAGGGAGGAGCAGTACTTC
- | 15 | TRBJ2-1 | TRBV13 | - | CASSPGLGAGNEQFF | TGTGCCAGCTCCCCTGGTTTGGGAGCGGGTAATGAGCAGTTCTTC
many | 13 | TRBJ2-3 | TRBV7-9 | - | CASSLDSADTQYF | TGTGCCAGCAGCCTGGACAGTGCAGATACGCAGTATTTT
medium-sized | 16 | TRBJ2-7 | TRBV3-1 | TRBD2 | CASSQEGASGSHEQYF | TGTGCCAGCAGCCAAGAGGGGGCTAGCGGGAGCCACGAGCAGTACTTC
medium-sized | 15 | TRBJ2-7 | TRBV27 | - | CASGPPGLGDYEQYF | TGTGCCAGCGGGCCGCCGGGACTGGGGGACTACGAGCAGTACTTC
many | 19 | TRBJ2-6 | TRBV27 | TRBD2 | CASSLLSLAGASGANVLTF | TGTGCCAGCAGTTTACTCTCCCTAGCGGGGGCCTCTGGGGCCAACGTCCTGACTTTC
- | 13 | TRBJ1-2 | TRBV27 | TRBD1 | CATLDRVRGGYTF | TGTGCCACCCTGGACAGGGTAAGGGGTGGCTACACCTTC
- | 15 | TRBJ2-2 | TRBV6-1 | - | CASSEASGNTGELFF | TGTGCCAGCAGTGAAGCGTCAGGGAACACCGGGGAGCTGTTTTTT